This T cell receptor (beta chain) was captured by sequencing in a study of blood T cell repertoires in COVID-19. Assay: immunoSEQ multiplex PCR; the TCRdb copy retains only in-frame clones and omits some. The sample has about 140,000 clones; around 90% are singletons. CDR3 length: 12 amino acids. V lost 6 bases to trimming and J lost 8 bases, with 13 bases between them. This sequence joins TRBV12-3 or TRBV12-4 and TRBJ1-2; D is ambiguous. Sequencing was carried out using peripheral blood. The TCR comes from a man aged 65-85 years with acute or convalescent COVID-19. As DNA, the CDR3 is TGTGCCAGCAGCCTTCGGTTGGAGGGCTACACCTTC. It encodes CASSLRLEGYTF.